The entry below describes one TCR beta chain. This entry comes from a study of blood T cell repertoires in COVID-19. The germline V gene encodes CDR1 SGHAT and CDR2 FQNNGV. Trimming took 6 bases from V and 0 from J, leaving 14 bases between them. The CDR3 has 15 residues. Here immunoSEQ multiplex PCR was the method, and the copy in TCRdb shows in-frame clones only, minus some. The repertoire holds about 180,000 clones, with over 80% as singletons. The TCR originated in a woman between 35 and 50 years old with COVID-19, enrolled during active disease. Sequencing used peripheral blood. The chain has TRBV11-2 and TRBJ1-1, with a tentative D call TRBD1 (6 bases). The CDR3 DNA is TGTGCCAGCAGTAGGGGGTTCGCCATGAACACTGAAGCTTTCTTT. Amino acids: CASSRGFAMNTEAFF.